A single sample is the source of the 9 T cell receptor beta chains below, sequenced in a study of CD8 T cells in ankylosing spondylitis. TCRdb fed the 5' RACE reads into MiXCR, producing one record per CDR3 protein. The sample lists some 250,000 distinct CDR3 sequences, roughly 25% occurring once. What was sequenced was blood, either unsorted or a sorted T cell fraction (not recorded which). These receptors originate from a male donor with ankylosing spondylitis or in good health (not recorded which).

This chain links TRBV29-1 with TRBJ1-4, with a weak D call TRBD1 (5 bases). From germline, CDR1 is SQVTM and CDR2 ANQGSEA. The V and J ends lost 6 bases and 5 bases respectively, with 10 bases between them. This CDR3 is built from 12 residues. The CDR3 loop reads CSVGGINEKLFF. The CDR3 DNA sequence: TGCAGCGTCGGGGGGATAAATGAAAAACTGTTTTTT.

This clonotype was seen repeatedly, ten times or more. The rearrangement joins TRBV4-1 to TRBJ2-5; D possibly matches TRBD1 or TRBD2 (6 bases each). V was clipped by 1 base and J by 1 base, with 16 bases between them. Germline V gene sequence: CDR1 MGHRA, CDR2 YSYEKL. The length of the CDR3 is 17 residues. This chain's CDR3 is CASSQVLGGFVQETQYF. CDR3 nucleotide sequence: TGCGCCAGCAGCCAAGTTCTCGGGGGCTTCGTCCAAGAGACCCAGTACTTC.

Concerning this clonotype itself: A much larger clone is a single base away; this may be a read error. The gene calls are TRBV20-1 and TRBJ1-1; 9 bases map to TRBD1. The CDR3 loop spans 12 amino acids. Germline assignment: CDR1 DFQATT and CDR2 SNEGSKA (reference sequence). Germline trimming cut 5 bases from V and 4 bases from J; bases unmatched to any gene: 2. The CDR3 is CSAWDRVTEAFF. DNA for the CDR3: TGCAGTGCTTGGGACAGGGTCACTGAAGCTTTCTTT.

The sample holds many counts of this clonotype. The rearrangement uses TRBV12-3 or TRBV12-4 and TRBJ1-4, with 7 bases lining up with TRBD1. Germline trimming cut 3 bases from V and 6 bases from J; bases unmatched to any gene: 4. This CDR3 comprises 14 residues. CDR3 in amino acids: CASSFARGDEKLFF. The CDR3 nucleotides are TGTGCCAGCAGTTTTGCCAGGGGGGATGAAAAACTGTTTTTT.

The gene calls are TRBV20-1 and TRBJ1-1; D gene uncertain. This CDR3 has 12 residues. Germline assignment: CDR1 DFQATT and CDR2 SNEGSKA (reference sequence). The V end lost 6 bases, the J end lost 5 bases, and 13 bases lay between the germline ends. Here the CDR3 DNA reads TGCAGTGCCGCGACGGGGTGGACTGAAGCTTTCTTT. This translates into CSAATGWTEAFF.

This clonotype has only a few counts. The chain has TRBV13 and TRBJ2-7; possibly TRBD1 for D (6 bases). This CDR3 is built from 12 residues. Trimming shortened V by 2 bases and J by 5 bases, and 7 bases separated the two germline ends. CDR1 and CDR2 from the germline V gene are PRHDT and FYEKMQ (reference sequence). CDR3 region: CASSLTGNEQYF. CDR3 DNA: TGTGCCAGCAGCTTAACAGGGAACGAGCAGTACTTC.

The chain recombines TRBV7-2 with TRBJ2-1; 12 nucleotides line up with TRBD2. The germline gives CDR1 SGHTA, CDR2 FQGNSA. With 1 base clipped from V and 6 bases from J, the junction kept 1 base outside the gene matches. This CDR3 region has 15 residues. In nucleotides, the CDR3 is TGTGCCAGCAGCTTAGGGGGACTAGCGGGCAATGAGCAGTTCTTC. Its protein is CASSLGGLAGNEQFF.

This clonotype came up many times. This chain uses TRBV12-3 or TRBV12-4 with TRBJ2-7; D possibly corresponds to TRBD2 (6 bases). CDR3 size: 13 residues. Trimming shortened V by 6 bases and J by 4 bases, and 13 bases separated the two germline ends. CDR3 nucleotide sequence: TGTGCCAGCAGGCTCGGGAGCACTTACGAGCAGTACTTC. Its translation: CASRLGSTYEQYF.

This clonotype was counted only a few times. The V call is TRBV2, the J call TRBJ1-5; D gene unclear. Trimming removed 4 bases at V and 11 bases at J, with 15 bases between. The CDR3 is 13 amino acids. Germline V gene sequence: CDR1 SNHLY, CDR2 FYNNEI. The CDR3 bases are TGTGCCAGCAGTGTTGAGGTCCATGGAGCCCAGCATTTT. Amino acid sequence: CASSVEVHGAQHF.